The present T cell receptor beta chain was sequenced within a study of T cell responses to AZD1222 COVID-19 vaccine. Study-wide results and caveats: The donor group comprised mostly white British people and more females; the analysis possibly underestimated clonal diversity. Along spike, vaccine-associated CD4 TCRs were found throughout, with dominance at 160-218 and 743-854. Repertoire sampling was restricted to post-peak T cell response timepoints. Rises in breadth and depth of Spike-specific TCRs came after two AZD1222 doses.

Here immunoSEQ multiplex PCR was the method, and the copy in TCRdb shows in-frame clones only, minus some. This table has roughly 77,000 clones, nearly 90% appearing once. On this clone: The target antigen is unknown.

V lost 0 bases and J lost 6, with 12 bases in between. The CDR3 runs 14 residues. Per germline, CDR1 SGHRS and CDR2 YFSETQ. V is TRBV5-1 and J is TRBJ1-2; no clear D gene. This clonotype originated in an adult in good health. The sequenced sample was peripheral blood, obtained on day 0 of MenACWY control vaccination. As DNA, the CDR3 is TGCGCCAGCAGCTTGGCTTTTGAAAGGGATGGCTACACCTTC. Its protein product is CASSLAFERDGYTF.